The clone carrying this T cell receptor (beta chain) was detected a few times. What it binds is unknown. This entry comes from a study of cytomegalovirus exposure and HLA in healthy donors. Whole-study results and caveats: In a later analysis, TCR beta V- and J-gene trimming was associated with a missense DCLRE1C variant. In an earlier analysis, about 87% or about 30%: the productive usage of most TCR beta V segments. Common viral pathogens (according to a later analysis) appeared linked to several of the most significant clusters. Presence/absence analyses assumed roughly uniform sequencing depth across donors.

The PCR contained 60 Vbeta and 13 Jbeta primers. TCRdb's copy holds only in-frame clones and misses some; the assay was immunoSEQ multiplex PCR. The table shows fewer than 200,000 clones, with approximately 80% occurring only once. Germline V gives CDR1 SGHRS, CDR2 YFSETQ. V lost 4 bases to trimming and J lost 10 bases; unmatched junction nucleotides: 4. This CDR3 contains 12 residues. The receptor was derived from a woman under 40 in good health and CMV-seropositive. The chain employs TRBV5-1 and TRBJ2-1; 8 bases are shared with TRBD1. Material: PBMCs. The CDR3 DNA follows: TGCGCCAGCAGCGCGTGGGACAGGGAGCAGTTCTTC. Translating it yields CASSAWDREQFF.